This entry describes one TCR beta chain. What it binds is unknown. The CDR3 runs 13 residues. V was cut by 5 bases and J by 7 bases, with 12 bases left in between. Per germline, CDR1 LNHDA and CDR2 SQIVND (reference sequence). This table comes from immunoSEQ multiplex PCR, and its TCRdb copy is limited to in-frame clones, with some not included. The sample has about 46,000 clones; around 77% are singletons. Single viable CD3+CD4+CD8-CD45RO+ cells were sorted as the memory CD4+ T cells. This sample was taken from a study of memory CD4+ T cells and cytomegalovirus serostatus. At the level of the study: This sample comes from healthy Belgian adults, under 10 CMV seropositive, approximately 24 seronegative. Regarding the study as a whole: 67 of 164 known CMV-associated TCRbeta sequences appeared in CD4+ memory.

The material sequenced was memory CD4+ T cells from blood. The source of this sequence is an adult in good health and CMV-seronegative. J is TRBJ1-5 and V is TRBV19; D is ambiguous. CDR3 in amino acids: CASSQGVGQPQHF. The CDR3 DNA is TGTGCCAGTAGTCAAGGAGTTGGACAGCCCCAGCATTTT.